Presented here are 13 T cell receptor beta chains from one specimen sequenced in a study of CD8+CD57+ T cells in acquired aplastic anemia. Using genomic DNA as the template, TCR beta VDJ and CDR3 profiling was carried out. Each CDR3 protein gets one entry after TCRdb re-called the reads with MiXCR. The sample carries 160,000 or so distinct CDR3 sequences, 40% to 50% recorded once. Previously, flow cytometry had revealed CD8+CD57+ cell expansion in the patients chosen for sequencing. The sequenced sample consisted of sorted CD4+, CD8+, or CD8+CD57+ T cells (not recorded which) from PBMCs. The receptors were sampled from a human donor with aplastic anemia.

This CDR3 is CASSQDLHTQYF. CDR3 sequence (DNA): TGTGCCAGCAGCCAAGATCTACATACGCAGTATTTT. This chain links TRBV14 with TRBJ2-3; no clear D gene. Germline CDR1 reads SGHDN; CDR2 reads FVKESK. This CDR3 spans 12 amino acids. V shed 0 bases and J shed 7 bases, with 5 bases lying between them. Full variable domain (rest looked up from reference TRBV14 and TRBJ2-3): EAGVTQFPSHSVIEKGQTVTLRCDPISGHDNLYWYRRVMGKEIKFLLHFVKESKQDESGMPNNRFLAERTGGTYSTLKVQPAELEDSGVYFCASSQDLHTQYFGPGTRLTVL.

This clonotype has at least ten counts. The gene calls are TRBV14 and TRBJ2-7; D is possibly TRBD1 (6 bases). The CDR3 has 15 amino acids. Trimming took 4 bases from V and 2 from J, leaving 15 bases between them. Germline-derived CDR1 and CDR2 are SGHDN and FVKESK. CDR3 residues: CASSLTGKSPYEQYF. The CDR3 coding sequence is TGTGCCAGCAGCCTAACAGGGAAATCCCCCTACGAGCAGTACTTC. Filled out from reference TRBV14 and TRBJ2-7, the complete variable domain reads EAGVTQFPSHSVIEKGQTVTLRCDPISGHDNLYWYRRVMGKEIKFLLHFVKESKQDESGMPNNRFLAERTGGTYSTLKVQPAELEDSGVYFCASSLTGKSPYEQYFGPGTRLTVT.

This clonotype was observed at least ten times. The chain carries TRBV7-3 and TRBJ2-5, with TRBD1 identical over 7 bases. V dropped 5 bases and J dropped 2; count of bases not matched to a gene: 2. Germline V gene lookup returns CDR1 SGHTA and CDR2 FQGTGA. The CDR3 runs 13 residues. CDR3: CASSRDSQETQYF. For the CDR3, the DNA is TGTGCCAGCAGCCGGGACAGTCAAGAGACCCAGTACTTC.

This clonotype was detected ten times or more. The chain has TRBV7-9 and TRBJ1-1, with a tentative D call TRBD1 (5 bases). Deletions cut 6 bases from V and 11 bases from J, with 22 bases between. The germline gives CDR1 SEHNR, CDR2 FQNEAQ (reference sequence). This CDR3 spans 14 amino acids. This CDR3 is CASSSLSGTLDAFF. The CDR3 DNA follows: TGTGCCAGCAGTTCTCTTTCCGGGACCCTAGACGCTTTCTTT.

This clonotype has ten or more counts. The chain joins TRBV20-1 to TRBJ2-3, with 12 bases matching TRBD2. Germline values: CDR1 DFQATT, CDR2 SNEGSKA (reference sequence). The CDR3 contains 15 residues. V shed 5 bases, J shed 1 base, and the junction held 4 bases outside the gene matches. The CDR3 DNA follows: TGCAGTGCTGGCCGACTAGCGGGAGGCACAGATACGCAGTATTTT. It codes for CSAGRLAGGTDTQYF.

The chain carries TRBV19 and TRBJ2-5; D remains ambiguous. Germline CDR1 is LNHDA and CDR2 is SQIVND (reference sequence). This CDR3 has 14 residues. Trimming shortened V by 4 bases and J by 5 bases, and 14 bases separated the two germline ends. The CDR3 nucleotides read TGTGCCAGTAGTAGTTTCGGTGGATCGGAGACCCAGTACTTC. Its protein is CASSSFGGSETQYF.

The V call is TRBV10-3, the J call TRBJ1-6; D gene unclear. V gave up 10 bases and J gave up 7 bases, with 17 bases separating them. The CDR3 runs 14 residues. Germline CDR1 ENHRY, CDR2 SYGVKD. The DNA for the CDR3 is TGTGCCACTTGTCGGCAGGTGCCCAATTCACCCCTCCACTTT. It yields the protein CATCRQVPNSPLHF.

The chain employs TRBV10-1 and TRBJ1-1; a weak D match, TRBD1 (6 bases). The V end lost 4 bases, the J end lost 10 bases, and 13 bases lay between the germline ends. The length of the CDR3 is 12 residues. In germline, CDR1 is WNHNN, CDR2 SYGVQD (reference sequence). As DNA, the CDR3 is TGCGCCAGCAGTGGAAGTGGAGGGGGAGCTTTCTTT. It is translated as CASSGSGGGAFF.

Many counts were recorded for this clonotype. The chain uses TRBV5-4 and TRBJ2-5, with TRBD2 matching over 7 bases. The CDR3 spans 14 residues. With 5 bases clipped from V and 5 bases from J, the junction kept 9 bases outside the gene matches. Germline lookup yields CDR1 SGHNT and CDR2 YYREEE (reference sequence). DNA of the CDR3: TGTGCCAGCAGTCAAACGGGAGGAGGGGAGACCCAGTACTTC. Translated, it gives CASSQTGGGETQYF.

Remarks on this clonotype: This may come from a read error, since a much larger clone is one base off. CDR3 loop: CASSASVTSDYNEQFF. The CDR3, as DNA: TGTGCCAGCAGCGCCAGTGTGACTAGCGATTATAATGAGCAGTTCTTC. The rearrangement links TRBV9 to TRBJ2-1, with 8 bases lining up with TRBD2. The germline CDR1 and CDR2 sequences are SGDLS and YYNGEE. Losses at the gene ends were 3 bases for V and 7 bases for J; bases not matched to a gene: 12. The CDR3 runs 16 residues.

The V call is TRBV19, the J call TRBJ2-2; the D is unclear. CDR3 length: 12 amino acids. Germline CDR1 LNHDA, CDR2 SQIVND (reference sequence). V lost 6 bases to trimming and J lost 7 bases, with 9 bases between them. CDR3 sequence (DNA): TGTGCCAGTAGAGCTGGAATCGGGGAGCTGTTTTTT. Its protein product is CASRAGIGELFF.

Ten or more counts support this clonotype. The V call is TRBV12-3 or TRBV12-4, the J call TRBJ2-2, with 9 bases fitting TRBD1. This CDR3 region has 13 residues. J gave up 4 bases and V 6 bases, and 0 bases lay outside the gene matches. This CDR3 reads CASRTGGTGELFF. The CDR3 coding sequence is TGTGCCAGCAGGACAGGGGGCACCGGGGAGCTGTTTTTT.

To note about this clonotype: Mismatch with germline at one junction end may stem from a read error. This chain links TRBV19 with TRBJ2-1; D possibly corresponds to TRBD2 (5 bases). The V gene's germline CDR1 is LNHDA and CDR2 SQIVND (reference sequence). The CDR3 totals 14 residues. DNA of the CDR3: TGTGCCAGTAGTCAGGTAGCGCACTACAATGAGCAGTTCTTT. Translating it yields CASSQVAHYNEQFF. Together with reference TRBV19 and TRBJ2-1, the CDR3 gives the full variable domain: DGGITQSPKYLFRKEGQNVTLSCEQNLNHDAMYWYRQDPGQGLRLIYYSQIVNDFQKGDIAEGYSVSREKKESFPLTVTSAQKNPTAFYLCASSQVAHYNEQFFGPGTRLTVL.